The 12 T cell receptor beta chains below all came from one sample that was sequenced in a study of CD8+CD57+ T cells in acquired aplastic anemia (dated by TCRdb to 2016 to 2019). The instrument was an Illumina HiSeq 2000. TCR beta VDJ combination and CDR3 sequence profiling used genomic DNA as the template. Clones were called with MiXCR by TCRdb after fastp trimmed the public reads at Q25, and only in-frame beta chains were retained. A single entry per CDR3 protein holds the most common genes and DNA from its merged rows. This sample holds under 200,000 distinct CDR3 sequences; approximately 48% were observed only once. The ten largest clones represent about 1.7% of the sample. The patients picked for sequencing were ones in whom flow cytometry had shown an expansion of CD8+CD57+ cells. Sequencing used sorted CD4+, CD8+, or CD8+CD57+ T cells (not recorded which) from PBMCs. The receptors shown here come from a human donor with aplastic anemia.

This chain links TRBV5-1 with TRBJ1-1; D not certain. The ends were cut back, 0 bases at V and 3 bases at J, with 9 bases in the middle. Germline V gene lookup returns CDR1 SGHRS and CDR2 YFSETQ. The CDR3 spans 14 residues. CDR3 sequence reads: CASSLAGYDTEAFF. The CDR3 nucleotides read TGCGCCAGCAGCTTGGCCGGGTATGACACTGAAGCTTTCTTT.

Comments on this clonotype: Since no conserved phenylalanine or tryptophan closes the CDR3, a read error is the likely cause. The rearrangement joins TRBV29-1 to TRBJ1-2; perhaps TRBD1 as D (5 bases). Looked up from germline, CDR1 is SQVTM and CDR2 is ANQGSEA. V was cut by 3 bases and J by 7 bases, with 18 bases left in between. The length of the CDR3 is 14 residues. CDR3 residues: CSVDSKGLGGGYTL. DNA for the CDR3: TGCAGCGTTGATTCCAAGGGGTTAGGTGGTGGCTACACCCTC.

This clonotype was observed at least ten times. The rearrangement links TRBV4-1 to TRBJ2-5; 9 nucleotides line up with TRBD2. The CDR3 loop spans 15 amino acids. Unmatched junction bases numbered 7, after V lost 3 bases and J lost 5 bases. Germline V gene data show CDR1 as MGHRA and CDR2 as YSYEKL. CDR3 DNA: TGCGCCAGCAGCCAGGGTCTAGCGGGACTGGAGACCCAGTACTTC. Encoded protein: CASSQGLAGLETQYF.

The chain recombines TRBV15 with TRBJ1-2, with no clear D. There are 16 residues in the CDR3. Per the germline V gene, CDR1 is LNHNV and CDR2 is YYDKDF (reference sequence). Trimming removed 1 base from V and 3 bases from J, with 15 bases in between. The CDR3 loop is CATSRVLPRMHYGYTF. The CDR3 bases are TGTGCCACCAGCAGAGTCCTCCCTCGGATGCACTATGGCTACACCTTC.

The chain combines TRBV10-3 with TRBJ2-1, with TRBD2 as a possible D gene (6 bases). V shed 7 bases and J shed 1 base, with 11 bases lying between them. The germline CDR1 and CDR2 sequences are ENHRY and SYGVKD. CDR3 size: 14 residues. The CDR3 region has the DNA TGTGCCATCATGGGAGGCAAATCCTACAATGAGCAGTTCTTC. It codes for CAIMGGKSYNEQFF.

The chain employs TRBV19 and TRBJ1-2; D is possibly TRBD1 (6 bases). V lost 2 bases and J lost 2, with 6 bases in between. The CDR3 is made up of 13 amino acids. From germline, CDR1 is LNHDA and CDR2 SQIVND (reference sequence). For the CDR3, the DNA is TGTGCCAGTAGTATAAGGGGGAACTATGGCTACACCTTC. Encoded protein: CASSIRGNYGYTF.

This clonotype was counted only a few times. A read error may be the cause here, since a much bigger clone is one base away. No conserved phenylalanine or tryptophan ends this CDR3, so it is likely a read error. V is TRBV2 and J is TRBJ1-5, with 7 positions matching TRBD1. The junction had 4 bases not matched to a gene; V was cut back by 5 bases and J by 3 bases. This CDR3 is 14 amino acids long. Germline V gene lookup returns CDR1 SNHLY and CDR2 FYNNEI. The CDR3 bases are TGTGCCAGCAGTCCGGGACAGTTCAATCAGCCCCAGCATTCT. Its translation is CASSPGQFNQPQHS.

About this clonotype: A much larger clone sits a single nucleotide away, making a read error possible. The DNA of the CDR3 is TGTGCCAGCAGCGTAGGGAGGACTAGTGAGCAGTACTTC. It codes for CASSVGRTSEQYF. The V gene is TRBV11-2, the J gene TRBJ2-7; 7 bases line up with TRBD2. This CDR3 is 13 amino acids long. CDR1 is SGHAT and CDR2 is FQNNGV in the germline V gene. The V and J ends lost 5 bases and 7 bases, in that order; junction bases with no gene match: 8.

This clonotype was found many times. J is TRBJ1-2 and V is TRBV2; no clear D. The CDR3 loop spans 13 amino acids. Trimming stripped 3 bases from V and 1 base from J, with 6 bases between. Germline values: CDR1 SNHLY, CDR2 FYNNEI. The CDR3 is CASSDAINYGYTF. The CDR3 nucleotides read TGTGCCAGCAGTGACGCAATTAACTATGGCTACACCTTC.

This clonotype was found many times. V usage is TRBV19 and J usage is TRBJ2-3; 7 bases line up with TRBD1. Germline V CDR1 and CDR2: LNHDA, SQIVND (reference sequence). V trimming: 5 bases; J trimming: 0 bases; junction bases outside the gene matches: 14. The CDR3 covers 18 residues. The CDR3 DNA is TGTGCCAGTAGTCTCCCGAGGACAGGAACAGGGAGCACAGATACGCAGTATTTT. It specifies CASSLPRTGTGSTDTQYF.

This clonotype was detected a few times. It may be a read error: a sequence one base away is much more abundant. The chain uses TRBV5-6 and TRBJ2-6; no definite D call. CDR1 SGHDT and CDR2 YYEEEE come from the germline V gene. This CDR3 has 15 residues. CDR3 in amino acids: CASSPPGSEANVLTF. CDR3 nucleotide sequence: TGTGCCAGCAGCCCCCCAGGCTCTGAGGCCAACGTCCTGACTTTC.

This clonotype was found a few times. J is TRBJ2-3 and V is TRBV28; D is undetermined. CDR3 length: 12 amino acids. V lost 4 bases, J lost 10 bases, and 12 bases lay in between. In germline, CDR1 is MDHEN, CDR2 SYDVKM. The CDR3 loop is CASSSLGDAQYF. As DNA, the CDR3 is TGTGCCAGCAGTTCTTTAGGCGATGCGCAGTATTTT. The complete variable domain, with remaining parts taken from reference TRBV28 and TRBJ2-3, reads DVKVTQSSRYLVKRTGEKVFLECVQDMDHENMFWYRQDPGLGLRLIYFSYDVKMKEKGDIPEGYSVSREKKERFSLILESASTNQTSMYLCASSSLGDAQYFGPGTRLTVL.